The following is a T cell receptor beta chain sequence with its context. The antigen remains undetermined. The treatment denotes: 10-day PBMC culture with coronavirus spike peptide pools or control peptides (ViraFEST assay). The data belong to a study of vaccination and CD4 T cells after COVID-19. Whole-study context: The convalescents were made up of six males and four females, two of whom were Hispanic. The stimulating agents, overlapping spike peptides, came from SARS-CoV-2, HCoV-NL63, HCoV-OC43 and HCoV-229E. Study-level results: From about 20 to 38, the median of SARS-CoV-2-reactive clonotypes rose without reaching significance. Convalescent patient numbers were relatively low, with no early post-infection timepoints.

Once obtained from cultured CD4+ T cells, the DNA was sequenced using the Oncomine TCR Beta short-read assay. TCRdb re-derived calls from the PCR reads in MiXCR, one entry per CDR3 protein. The data contain 9,000 to 10,000 distinct CDR3 sequences, about 66% of them seen just once; the ten biggest clones take up about 27%. The germline gives CDR1 LNHDA, CDR2 SQIVND (reference sequence). V shed 6 bases and J 3 bases; nucleotides not matched to a gene: 3. The CDR3 extends over 14 amino acids. This TCR was recovered from a human donor who had recovered from COVID-19. The V call is TRBV19, the J call TRBJ1-5, with TRBD1 matching 9 bases. The sequencing input was CD4+ T cells from blood, cultured in vitro. The CDR3 DNA is TGTGCCAGTAGGGGACAGGGTGTCAATCAGCCCCAGCATTTT. It is translated as CASRGQGVNQPQHF.